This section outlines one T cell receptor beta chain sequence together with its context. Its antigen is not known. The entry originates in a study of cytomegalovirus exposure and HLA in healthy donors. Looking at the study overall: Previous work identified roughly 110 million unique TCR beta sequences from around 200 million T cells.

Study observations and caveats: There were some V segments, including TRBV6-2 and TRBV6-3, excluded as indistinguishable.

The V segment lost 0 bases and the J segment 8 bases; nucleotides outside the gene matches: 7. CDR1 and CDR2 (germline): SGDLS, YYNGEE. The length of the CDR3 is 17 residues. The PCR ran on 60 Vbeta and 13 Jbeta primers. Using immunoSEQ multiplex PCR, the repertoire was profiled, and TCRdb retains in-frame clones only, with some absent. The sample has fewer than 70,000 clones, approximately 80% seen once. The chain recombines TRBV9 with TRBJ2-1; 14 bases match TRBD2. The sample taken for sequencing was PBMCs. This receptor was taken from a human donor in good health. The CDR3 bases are TGTGCCAGCAGCGTAGAGACTAGCGGGAGGGCCCGAGATGAGCAGTTCTTC. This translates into CASSVETSGRARDEQFF.